The clone carrying this T cell receptor beta chain has only a few counts. Antigen unknown. The data derive from a study of response to subunit inactivated influenza vaccine. Germline CDR1 SNHLY, CDR2 FYNNEI. The CDR3 runs to 15 residues. The germline V and J ends were trimmed by 8 bases and 6 bases, with 20 bases remaining between them. TCRdb fed the RT-PCR reads into MiXCR, producing one record per CDR3 protein. The repertoire holds about 650,000 distinct CDR3 sequences, with about 14% as singletons. Points from the study as a whole: Authors suggested seasonal influenza vaccinations each recruit few new T cells.

The TCR comes from a man aged 50 to 59 who received an inactivated influenza vaccine. The chain couples TRBV2 to TRBJ2-1; weak D call: TRBD2 (5 bases). The sequences come from PBMCs from blood, collected approximately 15 days before vaccination. In nucleotides, the CDR3 is TGTGCCAGCCTGAGCACTCTAGCCCGGGGCAATGAGCAGTTCTTC. Protein: CASLSTLARGNEQFF.